This TCR beta chain comes out of a study of blood T cell repertoires in COVID-19 (TCRdb year 2020). General notes on the study: Collaborator samples came from the United States, Italy and Spain and covered acute and convalescent phases of COVID-19. Samples were obtained from the ongoing ImmuneRACE study (first 160 participants) and from over 1,000 subjects provided by 6 global collaborators. Where available, HLA class I and class II types were taken from metadata supplied by the sample provider and were not determined by assay-based typing. A freely available public database, intended as a resource for researchers studying the immune response to SARS-CoV-2, is where the repertoires were released. The dataset comprised deeply sampled blood TCRbeta repertoires from subjects exposed to, actively infected with, or recovered from COVID-19. Sample metadata almost always included a de-identified subject ID, COVID-19 status, age in years and sex. The prospective study material was composed of cDNA or gDNA derived from T cells, B-cell-depleted T cells, or PBMCs.

About this clone itself: Its antigen target is currently unknown. No clone much larger than this one lies a single base away; base qualities are absent.

What the authors observed across the whole study: How much clinical and demographic metadata was included differed by source and by participant, and the metadata was provided uncurated.

TCRbeta CDR3 regions were amplified from genomic DNA by means of the immunoSEQ Assay, a bias-controlled multiplex PCR. Under the source paper's analysis protocol: Nucleated cell counts per sample were estimated from amplification of reference gene primers within the assay. Sequence reads were collapsed and filtered to measure the absolute abundance of every unique TCRbeta CDR3 rearrangement. For each sample, productive Simpson clonality was calculated as the square root of Simpson's diversity index across productive rearrangements. TCRdb carries this immuneACCESS record with in-frame sequences only. Its versions omit some clonotypes, under half of them owing to an unresolved V gene in the studies checked, with the rest unexplained. V and J calls and clone size follow that table, whereas D and trimming were derived from the DNA. This sample has around 150,000 clones in its table, and around 81% of those were observed once. The ten largest clones add up to approximately 8.7% of the sample.

The collaborating institutions used their own protocols to collect whole blood in K2EDTA tubes. Collaborator samples were shipped for TCRbeta analysis as frozen whole blood, isolated PBMCs, or DNA extracted from either sample type. Including cysteine and phenylalanine, the CDR3 has 14 amino acids. Here the CDR3 DNA is all that survives: 42 bases in frame from base 1. Looking up the germline V gene (reference sequence) yields CDR1 GTSNPN and CDR2 SVGIG. V is pruned by 4 bases and J by 8 bases, leaving 11 bases of the junction without a gene match. The V gene is TRBV30 and the J gene is TRBJ1-2; TRBD1 aligns with 9 central bases. The TCR originated in a woman aged 55-70 years with active or convalescent COVID-19. Sequences were obtained from peripheral blood. At the DNA level, the sequence is TGTGCCTGGAAATTTGGGGACAGGGACGGAGGCTACACCTTC. Translated, this gives CAWKFGDRDGGYTF. The reference TRBV30 and TRBJ1-2 proteins fill in what lies around the CDR3, so the full variable domain reads SQTIHQWPATLVQPVGSPLSLECTVEGTSNPNLYWYRQAAGRGLQLLFYSVGIGQISSEVPQNLSASRPQDRQFILSSKKLLLSDSGFYLCAWKFGDRDGGYTFGSGTRLTVV.